These 15 T cell receptor beta chains were all obtained from the same sample, sequenced in a study of post-analysis software for immune sequencing data. Findings of the study overall: TRBV5-6, TRBV5-1 and TRBV20-1 were among five TRBV segments more frequent in patients than controls.

The antigens of these receptors remain unknown. cDNA libraries for TCR beta contained unique molecular identifiers. TCRdb used MiXCR to reprocess the PCR reads, holding one entry per CDR3 protein. The sample lists some 690,000 distinct CDR3 sequences, approximately 59% seen once, with around 11% in the top ten. Sequences were obtained from blood. The receptors derive from a girl under 10 years old with multiple sclerosis.

The genes are TRBV3-1 and TRBJ1-2; TRBD1 matches 7 bases. The CDR3 is 15 residues long. J lost 8 bases, V lost 0 bases, and 9 bases had no gene match. CDR1 and CDR2 (germline): LGHDT, YNNKEL (reference sequence). The CDR3 nucleotides are TGTGCCAGCAGCCAAGATTTGGCAGGGGGACGGGGCTACACCTTC. It translates to CASSQDLAGGRGYTF.

The genes are TRBV29-1 and TRBJ1-1; 9 bases are a match to TRBD1. The ends lost 5 bases at V and 5 bases at J; junction bases unmatched: 6. The CDR3 is 13 amino acids. Per germline, CDR1 SQVTM and CDR2 ANQGSEA. The CDR3 coding sequence is TGCAGCGTTAGACAGGGGGGGGGAACTGAAGCTTTCTTT. It specifies CSVRQGGGTEAFF.

This clonotype turned up a few times. The genes are TRBV5-1 and TRBJ2-7, with TRBD1 matching over 10 bases. Germline values: CDR1 SGHRS, CDR2 YFSETQ. Germline trimming cut 4 bases from V and 3 bases from J; bases unmatched to any gene: 10. The CDR3 consists of 16 residues. CDR3 nucleotide sequence: TGCGCCAGCAGCCCGGCAGGTCGGGACAGGGGCTACGAGCAGTACTTC. Translated: CASSPAGRDRGYEQYF.

On this clonotype itself: At one end the junction does not follow the germline gene, possibly because of a read error. The chain couples TRBV20-1 to TRBJ1-2, with D possibly being TRBD1 (5 bases). The CDR3 runs 12 residues. The germline V gene encodes CDR1 DFQATT and CDR2 SNEGSKA (reference sequence). The CDR3 DNA is TGCAGTGCCCCGACAGATCCCTATGGTTACACCTTC. Its translation: CSAPTDPYGYTF.

The genes are TRBV20-1 and TRBJ1-6; D not certain. This CDR3 has 12 amino acids. Trimming removed 3 bases at V and 7 bases at J, with 7 bases between. CDR1 is DFQATT, CDR2 SNEGSKA, per germline (reference sequence). The DNA of the CDR3 is TGCAGTGCTAGCGACATGAATTCACCCCTCCACTTT. Amino acid sequence: CSASDMNSPLHF.

V is TRBV29-1 and J is TRBJ2-3, with 8 bases matching TRBD1. From germline, CDR1 is SQVTM and CDR2 ANQGSEA. V lost 3 bases to trimming and J lost 6 bases; unmatched junction nucleotides: 5. The length of the CDR3 is 13 residues. CDR3 coding DNA: TGCAGCGTTGATGAGGGACAGGTGGATACGCAGTATTTT. It codes for CSVDEGQVDTQYF.

V and J are TRBV5-5 and TRBJ2-1; 9 nucleotides align to TRBD2. The J call is in doubt because the DNA end fits TRBJ2-7 better. Germline V gene lookup returns CDR1 SGHKS and CDR2 YYEKEE (reference sequence). This CDR3 has 15 residues. In nucleotides, the CDR3 is TGTGCCAGCAGCTGGACTAGCGAACAAAACAATGAGCAGTACTTC. This translates into CASSWTSEQNNEQYF.

This clonotype was counted only a few times. The V gene is TRBV4-1, the J gene TRBJ1-2; 7 nucleotides line up with TRBD1. This CDR3 has 15 residues. From germline, CDR1 is MGHRA and CDR2 YSYEKL. Germline trimming cut 0 bases from V and 3 bases from J; bases unmatched to any gene: 4. CDR3 coding DNA: TGCGCCAGCAGCCAAGATGGTCAGGGGGACTATGGCTACACCTTC. Protein product: CASSQDGQGDYGYTF.

The sample holds a few counts of this clonotype. CDR3 sequence: CASSQDGNRPMNTEAFF. DNA for the CDR3: TGTGCCAGCAGCCAAGATGGGAACCGACCGATGAACACTGAAGCTTTCTTT. The J gene is TRBJ1-1, the V gene TRBV4-2, with D uncertain. Trimming stripped 0 bases from V and 0 bases from J, with 14 bases between. CDR1 is LGHNA and CDR2 is YNFKEQ in the germline V gene. This CDR3 comprises 17 residues.

The chain employs TRBV12-3 or TRBV12-4 and TRBJ2-7; TRBD2 aligns across 7 bases. The CDR3 is 13 residues long. With V trimmed by 6 bases and J by 3 bases, 5 bases remained unmatched. The CDR3 reads CASRNSGYYEQYF. The DNA of the CDR3 is TGTGCCAGCAGAAATAGCGGGTACTACGAGCAGTACTTC.

As DNA, the CDR3 is TGTGCCAGCAGTTTTTTCCCGATCGCAGATACGCAGTATTTT. Amino acid sequence: CASSFFPIADTQYF. The chain carries TRBV12-3 or TRBV12-4 and TRBJ2-3; D is uncertain. The CDR3 loop spans 14 amino acids. Trimming removed 3 bases at V and 4 bases at J, with 11 bases between.

The rearrangement uses TRBV12-3 or TRBV12-4 and TRBJ2-7, with unresolved D. This CDR3 contains 15 residues. Trimming stripped 2 bases from V and 5 bases from J, with 16 bases between. CDR3 DNA sequence: TGTGCCAGCAGTTTATCCCTAGGTTATCCCCACGAGCAGTACTTC. Translation gives CASSLSLGYPHEQYF.

In this sample, this clonotype turned up a few times. For the CDR3, the DNA is TGTGCCAGCAGCCCGGGCGGAAAACTGTTTTTT. Its protein is CASSPGGKLFF. This chain links TRBV7-9 with TRBJ1-4; no reliable D call. Germline lookup yields CDR1 SEHNR and CDR2 FQNEAQ (reference sequence). The V end was cut by 5 bases, the J end by 10 bases, with 8 bases between. This CDR3 is built from 11 residues. The full variable domain, its missing parts supplied by reference TRBV7-9 and TRBJ1-4, is DTGVSQNPRHKITKRGQNVTFRCDPISEHNRLYWYRQTLGQGPEFLTYFQNEAQLEKSRLLSDRFSAERPKGSFSTLEIQRTEQGDSAMYLCASSPGGKLFFGSGTQLSVL.

This chain joins TRBV7-9 and TRBJ2-1; D is unclear. CDR1 is SEHNR, CDR2 FQNEAQ, per germline (reference sequence). This CDR3 spans 14 amino acids. With 1 base removed from V and 5 bases from J, the gap between germline ends came to 9 bases. Here the CDR3 reads CASSLVDPHNEQFF. Written as DNA, the CDR3 is TGTGCCAGCAGCTTAGTGGACCCCCACAATGAGCAGTTCTTC.

V and J are TRBV29-1 and TRBJ1-2; D is possibly TRBD1 (5 bases). Germline loops: CDR1 SQVTM, CDR2 ANQGSEA. Trimming took 5 bases from V and 2 from J, leaving 15 bases between them. CDR3 length: 14 amino acids. Here the CDR3 DNA reads TGCAGCGTTTGGGGCCAGCGGGAGAACTATGGCTACACCTTC. It yields the protein CSVWGQRENYGYTF. The variable domain in full, with the rest retrieved from reference TRBV29-1 and TRBJ1-2, is SAVISQKPSRDICQRGTSLTIQCQVDSQVTMMFWYRQQPGQSLTLIATANQGSEATYESGFVIDKFPISRPNLTFSTLTVSNMSPEDSSIYLCSVWGQRENYGYTFGSGTRLTVV.